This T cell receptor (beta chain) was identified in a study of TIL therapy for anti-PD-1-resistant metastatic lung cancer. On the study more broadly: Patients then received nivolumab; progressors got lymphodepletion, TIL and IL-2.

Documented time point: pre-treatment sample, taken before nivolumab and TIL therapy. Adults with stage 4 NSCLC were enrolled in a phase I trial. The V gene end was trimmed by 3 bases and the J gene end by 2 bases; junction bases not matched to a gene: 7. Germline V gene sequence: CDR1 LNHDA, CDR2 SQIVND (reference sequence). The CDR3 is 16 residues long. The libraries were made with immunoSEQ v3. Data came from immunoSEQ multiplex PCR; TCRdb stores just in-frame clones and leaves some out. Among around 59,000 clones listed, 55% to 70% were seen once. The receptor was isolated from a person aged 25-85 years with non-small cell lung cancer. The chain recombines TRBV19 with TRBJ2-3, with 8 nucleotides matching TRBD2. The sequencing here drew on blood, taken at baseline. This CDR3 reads CASSMGLAGTTDTQYF. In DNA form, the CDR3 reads TGTGCCAGTAGTATGGGTTTAGCGGGGACCACAGATACGCAGTATTTT.